This T cell receptor beta chain was sequenced for a study of CD8+ T cells in alopecia areata. cDNA reverse transcribed from extracted RNA served as the sequencing template. Clones were sequenced by immunoSEQ multiplex PCR, and TCRdb holds only the in-frame ones, with some missing. Altogether over 85,000 clones are present, 40% to 45% being singletons, with the ten largest covering about 0.79%. Notes on the study in general: Clonality was higher in lesional than normal scalp, especially in alopecia totalis/universalis.

This clone was picked up a small number of times. The antigen remains unidentified. The receptor comes from a human donor with alopecia areata. Sequences were obtained from CD4+ T cells sorted from blood.

DNA of the CDR3: TGCAGCGTTGGAGGGGGAATCTACAAAAACATTCAGTACTTC. This encodes CSVGGGIYKNIQYF. The rearrangement joins TRBV29-1 to TRBJ2-4; maybe TRBD1 (6 bases). The CDR3 consists of 14 residues. Germline V gene sequence: CDR1 SQVTM, CDR2 ANQGSEA. Trimming cost V 4 bases and J 3 bases, with 13 bases left between them.